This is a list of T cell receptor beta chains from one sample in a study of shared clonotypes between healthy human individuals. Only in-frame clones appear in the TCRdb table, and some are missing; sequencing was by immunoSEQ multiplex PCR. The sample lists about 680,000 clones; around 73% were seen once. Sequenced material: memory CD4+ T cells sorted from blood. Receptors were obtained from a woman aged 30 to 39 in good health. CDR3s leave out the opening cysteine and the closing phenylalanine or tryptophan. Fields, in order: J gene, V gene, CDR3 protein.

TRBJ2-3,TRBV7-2,ASSLTSGVADTQY
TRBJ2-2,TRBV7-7,ASSLLPGPGELF
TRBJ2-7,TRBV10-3,ATQEQGSYEQY
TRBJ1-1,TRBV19,ASSGSWTTEAF
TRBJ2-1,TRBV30,AWSVKSGKQQF
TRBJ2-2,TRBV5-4,ASSFQGHTGELF
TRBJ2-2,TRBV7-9,ASSLMGNTGELF
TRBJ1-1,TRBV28,ATFSDGGDNTEAF
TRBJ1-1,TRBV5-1,ASSLDPDPITEAF
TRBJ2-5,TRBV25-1,ASSELGTREETQY
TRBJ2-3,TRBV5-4,ASNRDADTQY
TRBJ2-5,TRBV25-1,ASSESTGKETQY
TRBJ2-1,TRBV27,ASSLPGTSGSSVRF
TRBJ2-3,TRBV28,ASSLLGLAGNTDTQY
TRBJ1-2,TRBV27,ASSLSMGYYGYT